These 5 T cell receptor beta chains were sequenced from one sample in a study of CD8+ T cells in alopecia areata. The sequencing template was cDNA reverse transcribed from extracted RNA. Produced via immunoSEQ multiplex PCR; TCRdb's table is partial and in-frame only. The table has fewer than 200,000 clones, about three fifths seen once; the top ten hold around 16%. Treatment in this sample: oral pan-JAK inhibitor, 5-10 mg twice daily. The source was CD4+ T cells sorted from blood, collected between weeks 55 and 65, from a patient treated with tofacitinib. The receptors here all came from a human donor with alopecia areata.

The V call is TRBV30, the J call TRBJ2-7, with D possibly matching TRBD1 (7 bases). The germline gives CDR1 GTSNPN, CDR2 SVGIG (reference sequence). CDR3 length: 14 residues. Trimming left V 1 base short and J 6 bases short, with 16 bases between. The CDR3, as DNA: TGTGCCTGGAGTGCCCGGGCAGGGGGGACCGAGCAGTACTTC. Its translation: CAWSARAGGTEQYF.

V and J are TRBV29-1 and TRBJ2-7; TRBD2 is a possible D gene (6 bases). The length of the CDR3 is 14 residues. V lost 7 bases, J lost 1 base, and 17 bases lay in between. Germline assignment: CDR1 SQVTM and CDR2 ANQGSEA. This chain's CDR3 is CSAAGGVGSYEQYF. The CDR3 bases are TGCAGCGCCGCTGGCGGGGTAGGGTCCTACGAGCAGTACTTC.

V and J are TRBV30 and TRBJ2-1; D unclear. Deletions cut 0 bases from V and 8 bases from J, with 11 bases between. The CDR3 is made up of 13 amino acids. Germline loops: CDR1 GTSNPN, CDR2 SVGIG (reference sequence). The DNA for the CDR3 is TGTGCCTGGAGTGTTAAGTCGGTCGATGAGCAGTTCTTC. Protein product: CAWSVKSVDEQFF.

The CDR3 DNA sequence: TGTGCCAGCAGCGTAGGGAGGGACTATGGCTACACCTTC. It specifies CASSVGRDYGYTF. This chain connects TRBV9 to TRBJ1-2; D remains ambiguous. The CDR3 is 13 residues long. Germline CDR1 is SGDLS and CDR2 is YYNGEE. V lost 0 bases and J 3 bases, leaving 6 bases between the germline ends.

The V gene is TRBV29-1, the J gene TRBJ1-2; 8 bases line up with TRBD1. The CDR3 runs 13 residues. With 7 bases clipped from V and 2 bases from J, the junction kept 6 bases outside the gene matches. The germline gives CDR1 SQVTM, CDR2 ANQGSEA. The CDR3 sequence is CSAWRQGNYGYTF. Here the CDR3 DNA reads TGCAGCGCCTGGAGACAGGGGAACTATGGCTACACCTTC.